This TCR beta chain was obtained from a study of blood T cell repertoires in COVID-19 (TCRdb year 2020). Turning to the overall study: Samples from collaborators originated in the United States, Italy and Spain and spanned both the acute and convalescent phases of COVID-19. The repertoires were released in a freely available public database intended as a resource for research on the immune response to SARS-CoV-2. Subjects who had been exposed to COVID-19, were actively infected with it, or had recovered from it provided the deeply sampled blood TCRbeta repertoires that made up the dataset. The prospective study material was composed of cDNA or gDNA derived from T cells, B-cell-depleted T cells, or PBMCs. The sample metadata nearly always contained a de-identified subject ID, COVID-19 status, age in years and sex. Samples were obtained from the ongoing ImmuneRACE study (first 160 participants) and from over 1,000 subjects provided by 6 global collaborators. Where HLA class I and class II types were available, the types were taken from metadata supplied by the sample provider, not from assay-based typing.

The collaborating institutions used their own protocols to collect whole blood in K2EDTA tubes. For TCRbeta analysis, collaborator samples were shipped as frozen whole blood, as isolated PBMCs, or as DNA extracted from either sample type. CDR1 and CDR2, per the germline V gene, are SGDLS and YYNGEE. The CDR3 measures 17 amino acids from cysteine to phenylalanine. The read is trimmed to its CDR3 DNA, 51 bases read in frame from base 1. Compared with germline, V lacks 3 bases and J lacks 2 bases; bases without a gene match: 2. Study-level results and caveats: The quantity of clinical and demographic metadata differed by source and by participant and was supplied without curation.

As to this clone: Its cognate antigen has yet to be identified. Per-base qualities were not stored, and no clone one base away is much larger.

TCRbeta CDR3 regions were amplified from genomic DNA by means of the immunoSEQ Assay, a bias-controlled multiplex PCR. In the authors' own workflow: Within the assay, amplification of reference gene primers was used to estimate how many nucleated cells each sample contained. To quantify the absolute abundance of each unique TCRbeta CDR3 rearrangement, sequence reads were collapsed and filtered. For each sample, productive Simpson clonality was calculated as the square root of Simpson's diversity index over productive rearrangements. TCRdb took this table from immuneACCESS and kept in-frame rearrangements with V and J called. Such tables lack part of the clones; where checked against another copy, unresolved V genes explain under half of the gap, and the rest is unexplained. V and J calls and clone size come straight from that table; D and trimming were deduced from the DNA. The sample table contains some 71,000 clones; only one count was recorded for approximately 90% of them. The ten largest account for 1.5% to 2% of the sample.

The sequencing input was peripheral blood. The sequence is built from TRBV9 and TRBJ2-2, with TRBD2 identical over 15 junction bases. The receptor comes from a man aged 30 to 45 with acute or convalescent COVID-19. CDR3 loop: CASSEGLAGGNTGELFF. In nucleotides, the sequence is TGTGCCAGCAGCGAGGGACTAGCGGGAGGCAACACCGGGGAGCTGTTTTTT.